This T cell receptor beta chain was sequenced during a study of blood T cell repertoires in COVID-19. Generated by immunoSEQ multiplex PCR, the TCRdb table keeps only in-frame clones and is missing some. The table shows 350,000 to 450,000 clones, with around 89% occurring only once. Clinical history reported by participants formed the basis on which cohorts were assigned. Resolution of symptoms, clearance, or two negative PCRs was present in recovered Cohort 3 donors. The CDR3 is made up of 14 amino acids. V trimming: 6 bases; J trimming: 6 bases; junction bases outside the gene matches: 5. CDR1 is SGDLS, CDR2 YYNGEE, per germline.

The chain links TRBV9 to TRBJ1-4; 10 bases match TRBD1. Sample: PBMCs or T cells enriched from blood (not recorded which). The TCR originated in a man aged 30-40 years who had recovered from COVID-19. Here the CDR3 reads CASTRGTGDEKLFF. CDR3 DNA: TGTGCCAGCACAAGAGGGACAGGGGATGAAAAACTGTTTTTT. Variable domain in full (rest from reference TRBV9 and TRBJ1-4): DSGVTQTPKHLITATGQRVTLRCSPRSGDLSVYWYQQSLDQGLQFLIQYYNGEERAKGNILERFSAQQFPDLHSELNLSSLELGDSALYFCASTRGTGDEKLFFGSGTQLSVL.